This T cell receptor beta chain was identified during a study of T-cell reconstitution after alpha-beta-depleted transplantation in children listed by TCRdb under 2016. About the study as a whole: T-cell immune reconstitution after TCRalphabeta/CD19-depleted allogeneic hematopoietic cell transplantation in children was quantitatively tracked in the study by means of TCR repertoire profiling.

Here is what the overall study found, with its caveats: The high TCRbeta diversity at day 60 in some patients was ascribed to recipient T cells and intrathymic progenitors that had survived conditioning. Over subsequent months, a decline in hyperexpanded clone frequencies was noted, and after one year, T-cell counts and TCRbeta diversity were mostly ascribed to newly produced T cells. The apparently early recovery of alphabetaT-cell counts about two months after transplant reportedly depended on only several hundred rapidly expanded clones that came from non-depleted graft cells.

The method was PCR. The run used an Illumina HiSeq 2500. To normalize quantification of the TCRbeta repertoire, the TCR libraries were built with molecular barcoding that relied on unique molecular identifiers. Using fastp at Q25 and MiXCR, TCRdb reprocessed the public reads and kept productive beta chains. Each entry merges the rows of one CDR3 protein and shows their most common DNA and genes. Recorded for this sample are fewer than 250,000 distinct CDR3 sequences; around 8% of them occurred a single time. The ten largest clones represent 5% to 7% of the sample. The CDR3 sequence holds 11 residues, the cysteine and phenylalanine included. Here the CDR3 DNA is all that survives: 33 bases in frame from base 1. V is cut by 7 bases and J by 7 bases, and the space between the germline ends is 11 bases. Via the germline V gene, CDR1 is SQVTM and CDR2 ANQGSEA. This clonotype was counted at least ten times. Its antigen is unknown. Per-base qualities were not stored, and no clone one base away is much larger.

The treatment or condition label on this specimen signifies: allogeneic hematopoietic cell transplantation with graft depleted of TCRalphabeta T cells and CD19 B cells. TCRalphabeta/CD19-depleted allogeneic hematopoietic cell grafts were given to the transplant recipients, all of whom were children. The starting material was PBMCs, mostly from graft donor cells, obtained 180 days after TCRalphabeta/CD19-depleted stem cell transplant. The sequence was collected from a male patient younger than 18 who had a stem cell transplant for acute lymphoblastic leukemia, so the T cells may come from the graft donor. Recombination connected TRBV29-1 to TRBJ2-1, with the identity of the D gene unclear. The DNA sequence follows: TGCAGCGCAATCCCCAGGAATGAGCAGTTCTTC. This gives the protein CSAIPRNEQFF.